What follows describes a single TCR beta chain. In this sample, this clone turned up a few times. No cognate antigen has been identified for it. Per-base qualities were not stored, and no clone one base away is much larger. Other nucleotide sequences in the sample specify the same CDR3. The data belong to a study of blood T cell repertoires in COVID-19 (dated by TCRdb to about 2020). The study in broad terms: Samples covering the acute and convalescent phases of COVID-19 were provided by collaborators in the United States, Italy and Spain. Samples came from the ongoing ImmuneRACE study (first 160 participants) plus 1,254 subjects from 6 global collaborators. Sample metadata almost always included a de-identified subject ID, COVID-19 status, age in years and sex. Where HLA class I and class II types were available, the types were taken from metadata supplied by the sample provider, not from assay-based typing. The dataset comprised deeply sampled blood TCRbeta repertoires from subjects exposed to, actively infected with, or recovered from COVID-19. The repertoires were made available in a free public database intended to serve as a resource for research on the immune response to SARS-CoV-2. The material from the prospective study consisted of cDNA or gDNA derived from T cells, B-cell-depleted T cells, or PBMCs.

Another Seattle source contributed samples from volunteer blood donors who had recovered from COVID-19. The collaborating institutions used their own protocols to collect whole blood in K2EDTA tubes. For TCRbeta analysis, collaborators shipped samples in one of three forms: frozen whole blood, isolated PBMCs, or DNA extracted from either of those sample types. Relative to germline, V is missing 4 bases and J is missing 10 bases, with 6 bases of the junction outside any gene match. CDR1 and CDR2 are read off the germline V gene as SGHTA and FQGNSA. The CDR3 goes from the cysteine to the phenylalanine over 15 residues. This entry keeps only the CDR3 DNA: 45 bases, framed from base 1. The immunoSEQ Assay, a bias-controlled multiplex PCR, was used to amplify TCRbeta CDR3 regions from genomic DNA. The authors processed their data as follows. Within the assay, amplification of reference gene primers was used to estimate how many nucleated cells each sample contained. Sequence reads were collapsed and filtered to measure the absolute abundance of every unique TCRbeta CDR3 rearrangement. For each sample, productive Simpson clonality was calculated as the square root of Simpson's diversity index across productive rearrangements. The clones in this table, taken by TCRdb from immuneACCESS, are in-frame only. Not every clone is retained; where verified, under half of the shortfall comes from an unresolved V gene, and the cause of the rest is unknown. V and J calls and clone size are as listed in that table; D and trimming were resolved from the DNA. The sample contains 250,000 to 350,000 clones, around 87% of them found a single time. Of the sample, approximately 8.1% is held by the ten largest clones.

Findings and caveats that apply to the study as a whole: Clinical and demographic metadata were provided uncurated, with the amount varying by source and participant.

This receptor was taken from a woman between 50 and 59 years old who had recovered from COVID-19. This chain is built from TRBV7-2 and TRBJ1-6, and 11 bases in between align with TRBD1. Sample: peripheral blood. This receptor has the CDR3 CASSSGTGGRSPLHF. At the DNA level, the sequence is TGTGCCAGCAGCTCGGGGACAGGGGGACGCTCACCCCTCCACTTT.